Shown below are 8 T cell receptor beta chains from a single sample sequenced in a study of blood T cell repertoires in COVID-19. The repertoire was sequenced with immunoSEQ multiplex PCR; TCRdb's copy has only in-frame clones and lacks some. The table includes 200,000 to 250,000 clones, about 90% detected once. Sequencing used peripheral blood. These receptors all stem from a man aged 25 to 40 with COVID-19, enrolled during active disease.

The chain couples TRBV2 to TRBJ2-5; possibly TRBD2 for D (6 bases). Deletions cut 7 bases from V and 5 bases from J, with 14 bases between. Germline V gives CDR1 SNHLY, CDR2 FYNNEI. The length of the CDR3 is 13 residues. This CDR3 is CASMGGGRETQYF. The CDR3 nucleotides read TGTGCCAGCATGGGGGGAGGTCGGGAGACCCAGTACTTC.

This sequence joins TRBV27 and TRBJ2-2; no definite D call. Germline V gene data show CDR1 as MNHEY and CDR2 as SMNVEV (reference sequence). V was trimmed by 8 bases and J by 4 bases, leaving 5 bases between them. The CDR3 contains 11 residues. The CDR3: CASYSTGELFF. For the CDR3, the DNA is TGTGCCAGCTATAGCACCGGGGAGCTGTTTTTT.

The chain combines TRBV19 with TRBJ2-7; 13 positions match TRBD2. The V segment lost 6 bases and the J segment 5 bases; nucleotides outside the gene matches: 13. This CDR3 has 17 residues. The germline V gene has CDR1 LNHDA and CDR2 SQIVND (reference sequence). The CDR3 nucleotides read TGTGCCAGTAGCCGACTAGCGGGAGGCCTGGGTGTAGACGAGCAGTACTTC. The encoded protein is CASSRLAGGLGVDEQYF. The full variable domain, rest sourced from reference TRBV19 and TRBJ2-7, is DGGITQSPKYLFRKEGQNVTLSCEQNLNHDAMYWYRQDPGQGLRLIYYSQIVNDFQKGDIAEGYSVSREKKESFPLTVTSAQKNPTAFYLCASSRLAGGLGVDEQYFGPGTRLTVT.

This clone appeared once. The genes are TRBV7-2 and TRBJ2-7; D might be TRBD2 (6 bases). V lost 3 bases and J lost 1, with 13 bases in between. The CDR3 runs 15 residues. Per germline, CDR1 SGHTA and CDR2 FQGNSA. The CDR3 bases are TGTGCCAGCAGCTTTACACTAGCATCGTCCTACGAGCAGTACTTC. Translation: CASSFTLASSYEQYF.

The rearrangement uses TRBV5-6 and TRBJ2-3; TRBD2 agrees at 9 bases. The J segment lost 2 bases and the V segment lost 1 base, leaving 5 bases of the junction unmatched. Germline-derived CDR1 and CDR2 are SGHDT and YYEEEE. The CDR3 is made up of 16 amino acids. The chain's CDR3 is CASSLLAGPYTDTQYF. In DNA, the CDR3 is TGTGCCAGCAGCTTGCTAGCGGGACCCTACACAGATACGCAGTATTTT.

The rearrangement joins TRBV11-1 to TRBJ2-7; TRBD1 matches 7 bases. CDR3 size: 15 residues. V shed 3 bases and J 3 bases; nucleotides not matched to a gene: 8. Germline CDR1 and CDR2: SGHAT and FQDESV (reference sequence). Here the CDR3 DNA reads TGTGCCAGCAGCTTTGGGGACAGTATAAACTACGAGCAGTACTTC. Its protein product is CASSFGDSINYEQYF.

This chain links TRBV30 with TRBJ1-4; 9 bases line up with TRBD1. The CDR3 length is 18 residues. Per germline, CDR1 GTSNPN and CDR2 SVGIG (reference sequence). The J segment lost 1 base and the V segment lost 2 bases, leaving 11 bases of the junction unmatched. The CDR3: CAWSSGQGKRRTNEKLFF. CDR3 nucleotides: TGTGCCTGGAGTTCTGGACAGGGGAAGCGTCGAACTAATGAAAAACTGTTTTTT.

The chain has TRBV10-1 and TRBJ2-7, with 12 bases matching TRBD2. The length of the CDR3 is 16 residues. Germline assignment: CDR1 WNHNN and CDR2 SYGVQD (reference sequence). V lost 2 bases, J lost 2 bases, and 4 bases stayed unmatched. The DNA for the CDR3 is TGCGCCAGCAGTGAGGGGCTAGCGGGAGGGCCCTACGAGCAGTACTTC. Protein sequence: CASSEGLAGGPYEQYF.